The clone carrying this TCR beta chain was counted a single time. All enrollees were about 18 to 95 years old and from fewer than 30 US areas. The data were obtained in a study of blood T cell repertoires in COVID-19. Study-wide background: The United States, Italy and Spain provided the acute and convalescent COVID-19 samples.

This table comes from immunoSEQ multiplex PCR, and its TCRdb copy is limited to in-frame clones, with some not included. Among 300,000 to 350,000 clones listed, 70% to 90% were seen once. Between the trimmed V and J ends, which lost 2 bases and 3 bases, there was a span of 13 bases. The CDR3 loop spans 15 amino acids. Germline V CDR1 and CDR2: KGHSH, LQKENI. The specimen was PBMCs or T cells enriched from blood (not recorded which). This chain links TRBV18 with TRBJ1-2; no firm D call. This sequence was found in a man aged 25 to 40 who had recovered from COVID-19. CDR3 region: CASSPTPREYYGYTF. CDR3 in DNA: TGTGCCAGCTCACCAACTCCGAGGGAGTACTATGGCTACACCTTC.